This T cell receptor beta chain is from a study of regulatory and conventional T cells in RAG deficiency. Study-level points and caveats: Other subsets showed approximately 9.6-fold reductions, but Treg unique TCR beta sequences fell 75 to 100-fold in these patients.

Trimming stripped 0 bases from V and 8 bases from J, with 17 bases between. Germline loops: CDR1 SGHRS, CDR2 YFSETQ. The CDR3 contains 15 residues. Assay: immunoSEQ multiplex PCR; the TCRdb copy retains only in-frame clones and omits some. The sample carries about 32,000 clones, roughly 90% recorded once. Note on this clone: The antigen remains undetermined.

Separately, the same data were catalogued under a study of regulatory T cells. That report adds: Primers: 52 TRBV forward and 13 TRBJ reverse.

J is TRBJ1-2 and V is TRBV5-1, with D perhaps TRBD1 (5 bases). The clonotype was recovered from a human donor in good health. The source material was CD8+ T cells sorted from blood. CDR3 sequence reads: CASSLGSGMERGYTF. In nucleotides, the CDR3 is TGCGCCAGCAGCTTGGGTTCAGGGATGGAGAGGGGCTACACCTTC.